This TCR beta chain appears in the sequencing data of a study of blood T cell repertoires in COVID-19. Study overall: The samples span acute and convalescent COVID-19 from the United States, Italy and Spain.

The length of the CDR3 is 11 residues. CDR1 is MNHEY and CDR2 is SVGAGI in the germline V gene. The V gene lost 8 bases and the J gene lost 7 bases, with 11 bases spanning the gap. Enrolment of Seattle patients took place during active infection, and they were followed longitudinally. TCRdb's copy holds only in-frame clones and misses some; the assay was immunoSEQ multiplex PCR. The repertoire holds roughly 200,000 clones, with approximately 88% as singletons. Source material: peripheral blood. The V gene is TRBV6-5, the J gene TRBJ1-1; D unresolved. The source of this sequence is a woman aged 35 to 49 with COVID-19, enrolled during active disease. The CDR3, as DNA: TGTGCCAGCCTAATAAACGTTGAAGCTTTCTTT. Its translation: CASLINVEAFF.